The source of this T cell receptor (beta chain) is a study of a mutant IDH1 vaccine in newly diagnosed glioma. Study-wide background: Patients received vaccination from 4-6 weeks after radiotherapy alone, or with temozolomide cycles. Study findings and constraints: Apparently unrelated to pseudoprogression were changes in the top peripheral T cell clonotypes. Of the patients, roughly 95% had vaccine-induced immune responses.

Time point specified: week 47, end of study. With topical imiquimod, each dose of the vaccine consisted of 300 ug of mutant IDH1 20-mer peptide. Eight vaccinations reached patients in weeks 1, 3, 5, 7, 11, 15, 19 and 23. CDR1 is MNHNS and CDR2 is SASEGT in the germline V gene. The V gene lost 3 bases and the J gene lost 0 bases, with 6 bases spanning the gap. This CDR3 contains 14 residues. Libraries were prepared by immunoSEQ multiplex PCR; TCRdb keeps only in-frame clonotypes and omits some of them. Seen here are about 94,000 clones, around 92% observed once, and the top ten hold around 0.73%. This clone appeared a few times. Its antigen is as yet unknown.

The V and J genes are TRBV6-1 and TRBJ1-5, with no clear D. The receptor was isolated from a woman aged 50 to 60 with glioma. The source was PBMCs, collected from a glioma patient whose treatment included an IDH1 peptide vaccine. CDR3 protein: CASSDGYSNQPQHF. CDR3 sequence (DNA): TGTGCCAGCAGTGACGGATATAGCAATCAGCCCCAGCATTTT.